This T cell receptor beta chain was documented in a study of T cell responses to AZD1222 COVID-19 vaccine. General study points: The study identified only five or six AZD1222 recipients as seropositive at baseline. At 160-218 and 743-854, vaccine-associated CD4 TCRs were dominant, and they spanned spike. Compared with day 0, the breadth and depth of the Spike-specific TCR repertoire rose significantly after two doses of AZD1222.

A remark on this clone: Antigen unknown.

The germline V gene encodes CDR1 MNHEY and CDR2 SMNVEV (reference sequence). The CDR3 loop spans 15 amino acids. V dropped 6 bases and J dropped 2 bases, with 17 bases sitting between them. The table came from immunoSEQ multiplex PCR; TCRdb's copy has only in-frame clones and leaves some out. The sample holds approximately 88,000 clones, 70% to 85% seen once. V is TRBV27 and J is TRBJ2-7; TRBD1 is a possible D gene (5 bases). Sample: peripheral blood, taken on day 0 of AZD1222 vaccination. The TCR sequence derives from an adult in good health. The CDR3 loop is CASRMTAGWTYEQYF. The CDR3 DNA follows: TGTGCCAGCAGAATGACGGCAGGGTGGACCTACGAGCAGTACTTC.